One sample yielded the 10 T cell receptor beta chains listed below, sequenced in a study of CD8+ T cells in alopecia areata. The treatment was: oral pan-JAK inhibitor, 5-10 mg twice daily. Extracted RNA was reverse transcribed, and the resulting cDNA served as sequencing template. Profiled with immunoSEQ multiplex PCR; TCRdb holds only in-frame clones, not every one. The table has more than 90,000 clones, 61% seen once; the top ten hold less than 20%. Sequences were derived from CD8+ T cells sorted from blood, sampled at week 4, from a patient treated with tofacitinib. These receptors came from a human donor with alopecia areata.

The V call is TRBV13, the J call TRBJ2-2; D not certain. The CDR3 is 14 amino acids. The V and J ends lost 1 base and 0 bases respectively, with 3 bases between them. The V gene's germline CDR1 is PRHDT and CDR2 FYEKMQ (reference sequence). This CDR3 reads CASSLVPNTGELFF. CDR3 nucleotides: TGTGCCAGCAGCTTAGTTCCGAACACCGGGGAGCTGTTTTTT.

CDR3 region: CAWSVLGSAGYTF. In nucleotides, the CDR3 is TGTGCCTGGAGTGTTCTAGGTTCAGCTGGCTACACCTTC. The chain joins TRBV30 to TRBJ1-2; no reliable D call. The CDR3 is 13 amino acids. Germline V lookup: CDR1 GTSNPN, CDR2 SVGIG (reference sequence). The germline V and J ends were trimmed by 0 bases and 7 bases, with 12 bases remaining between them.

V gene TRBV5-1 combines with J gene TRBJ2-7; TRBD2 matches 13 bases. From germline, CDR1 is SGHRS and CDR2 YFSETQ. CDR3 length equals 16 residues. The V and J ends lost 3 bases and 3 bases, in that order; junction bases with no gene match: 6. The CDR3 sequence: CASSSGTSGIDYEQYF. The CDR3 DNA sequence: TGCGCCAGCAGCTCGGGGACTAGCGGGATCGACTACGAGCAGTACTTC. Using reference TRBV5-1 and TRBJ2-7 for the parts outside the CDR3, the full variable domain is KAGVTQTPRYLIKTRGQQVTLSCSPISGHRSVSWYQQTPGQGLQFLFEYFSETQRNKGNFPGRFSGRQFSNSRSEMNVSTLELGDSALYLCASSSGTSGIDYEQYFGPGTRLTVT.

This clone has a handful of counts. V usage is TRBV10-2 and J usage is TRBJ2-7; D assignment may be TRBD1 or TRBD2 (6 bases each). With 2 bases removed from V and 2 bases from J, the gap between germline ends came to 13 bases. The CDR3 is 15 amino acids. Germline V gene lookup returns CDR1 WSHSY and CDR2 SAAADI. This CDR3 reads CASSEGKGGPYEQYF. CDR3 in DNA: TGCGCCAGCAGTGAGGGAAAGGGGGGCCCCTACGAGCAGTACTTC.

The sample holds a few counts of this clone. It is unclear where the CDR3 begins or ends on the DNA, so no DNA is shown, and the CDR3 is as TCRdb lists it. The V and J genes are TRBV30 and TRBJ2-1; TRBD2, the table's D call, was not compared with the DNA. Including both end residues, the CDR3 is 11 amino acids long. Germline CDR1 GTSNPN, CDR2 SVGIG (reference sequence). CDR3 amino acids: CAWSVGSGTFF.

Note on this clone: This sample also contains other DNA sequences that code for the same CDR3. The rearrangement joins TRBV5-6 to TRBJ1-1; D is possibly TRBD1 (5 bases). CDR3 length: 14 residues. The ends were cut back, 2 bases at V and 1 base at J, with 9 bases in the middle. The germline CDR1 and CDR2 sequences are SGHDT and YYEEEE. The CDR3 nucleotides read TGTGCCAGCAGCTTTTCAGGGTCGAACACTGAAGCTTTCTTT. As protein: CASSFSGSNTEAFF.

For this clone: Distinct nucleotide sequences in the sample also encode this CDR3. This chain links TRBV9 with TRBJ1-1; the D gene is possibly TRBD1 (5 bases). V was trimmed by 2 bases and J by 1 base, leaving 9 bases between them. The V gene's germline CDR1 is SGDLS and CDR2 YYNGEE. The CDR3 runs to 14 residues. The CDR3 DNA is TGTGCCAGCAGCGTGGGGACGGCGAACACTGAAGCTTTCTTT. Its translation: CASSVGTANTEAFF.

CDR3 nucleotide sequence: TGTGCCAGCAGCTTAGAGGCTAGTGCAGGGCGGATCGATGAGCAGTTCTTC. Encoded protein: CASSLEASAGRIDEQFF. The chain joins TRBV7-6 to TRBJ2-1; maybe TRBD1 (5 bases). V was trimmed by 1 base and J by 8 bases, leaving 21 bases between them. The CDR3 sequence is 17 residues long. From germline, CDR1 is SGHVS and CDR2 FNYEAQ.

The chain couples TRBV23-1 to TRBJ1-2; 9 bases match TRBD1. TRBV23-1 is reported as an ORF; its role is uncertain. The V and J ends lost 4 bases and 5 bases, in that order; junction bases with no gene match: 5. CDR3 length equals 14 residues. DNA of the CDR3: TGCGCCAGCAGTCCGGACAGGGGACGGTATGGCTACACCTTC. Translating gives CASSPDRGRYGYTF.

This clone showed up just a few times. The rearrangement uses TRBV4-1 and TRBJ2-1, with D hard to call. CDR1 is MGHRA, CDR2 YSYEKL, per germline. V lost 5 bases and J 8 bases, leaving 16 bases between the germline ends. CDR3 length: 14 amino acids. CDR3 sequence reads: CASSIIWSGDEQFF. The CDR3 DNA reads TGCGCCAGCAGCATTATCTGGTCAGGCGATGAGCAGTTCTTC.